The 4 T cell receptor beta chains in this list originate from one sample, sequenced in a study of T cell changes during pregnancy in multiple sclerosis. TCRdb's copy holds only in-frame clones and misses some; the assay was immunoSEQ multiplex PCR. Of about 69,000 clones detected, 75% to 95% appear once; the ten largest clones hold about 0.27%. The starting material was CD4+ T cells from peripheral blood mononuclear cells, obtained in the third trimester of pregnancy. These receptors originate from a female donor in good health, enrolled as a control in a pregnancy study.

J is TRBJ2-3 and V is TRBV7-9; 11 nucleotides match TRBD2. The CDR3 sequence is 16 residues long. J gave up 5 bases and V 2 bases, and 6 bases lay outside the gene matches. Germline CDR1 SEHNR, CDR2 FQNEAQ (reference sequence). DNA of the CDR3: TGTGCCAGCAGCTTACTGCTAGCGGGGGGTGTAGATACGCAGTATTTT. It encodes CASSLLLAGGVDTQYF.

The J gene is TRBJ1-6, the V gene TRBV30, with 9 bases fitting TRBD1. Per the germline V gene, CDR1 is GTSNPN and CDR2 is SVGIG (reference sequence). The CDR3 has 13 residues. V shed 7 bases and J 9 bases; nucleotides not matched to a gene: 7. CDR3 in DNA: TGTGCCTCACAGGGGACAGGGACTTCACCCCTCCACTTT. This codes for CASQGTGTSPLHF.

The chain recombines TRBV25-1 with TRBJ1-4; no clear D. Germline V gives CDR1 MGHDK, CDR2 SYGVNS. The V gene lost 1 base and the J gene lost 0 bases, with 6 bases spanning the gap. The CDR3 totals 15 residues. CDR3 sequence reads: CASSESVSTNEKLFF. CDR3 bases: TGTGCCAGCAGTGAATCAGTATCAACTAATGAAAAACTGTTTTTT.

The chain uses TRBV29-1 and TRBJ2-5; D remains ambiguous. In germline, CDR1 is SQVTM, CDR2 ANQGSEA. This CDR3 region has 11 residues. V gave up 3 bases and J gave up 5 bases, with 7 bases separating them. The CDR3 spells CSVDRSETQYF. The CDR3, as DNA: TGCAGCGTTGACAGGTCGGAGACCCAGTACTTC.